The 8 T cell receptor beta chains below come from one sample, sequenced in a study of CD8+ T cells in alopecia areata. Treatment denoted: oral pan-JAK inhibitor, 5-10 mg twice daily. RNA was isolated and reverse transcribed to cDNA, the sequencing template. Generated by immunoSEQ multiplex PCR, the TCRdb table keeps only in-frame clones and is missing some. The data contain more than 90,000 clones, roughly 50% of them singletons. The specimen comprised CD8+ T cells sorted from blood, sampled at week 24, from a patient treated with tofacitinib. The receptor set was obtained from a human donor with alopecia areata.

This clone occurred a few times. The chain has TRBV7-8 and TRBJ1-6, with D maybe TRBD1 (6 bases). This CDR3 spans 14 amino acids. V was cut by 5 bases and J by 9 bases, with 14 bases left in between. Germline assignment: CDR1 SGHVS and CDR2 FQNEAQ. The CDR3 nucleotides are TGTGCCAGCAGCCTGGGGACAAGAGGTTCACCCCTCCACTTT. Translated, it gives CASSLGTRGSPLHF.

CDR3 sequence: CSVTGTGSGELFF. Here the CDR3 DNA reads TGCAGCGTGACCGGGACAGGGTCCGGGGAGCTGTTTTTT. The V and J genes are TRBV29-1 and TRBJ2-2; 9 bases are shared with TRBD1. This CDR3 comprises 13 residues. V trimming: 6 bases; J trimming: 6 bases; junction bases outside the gene matches: 5. Germline V gene data show CDR1 as SQVTM and CDR2 as ANQGSEA.

V gene TRBV7-6 combines with J gene TRBJ1-3; no definite D call. In germline, CDR1 is SGHVS, CDR2 FNYEAQ. CDR3 length: 12 amino acids. Trimming took off 3 bases at V and 4 bases at J, with 4 bases between the two ends. For the CDR3, the DNA is TGTGCCAGCAGCTTGAACGGAAACACCATATATTTT. Its translation: CASSLNGNTIYF.

The CDR3 DNA is TGTGCCAGCAGCTTGAGACAGGGGGCTACCGGGGAGCTGTTTTTT. This translates into CASSLRQGATGELFF. The chain carries TRBV7-9 and TRBJ2-2; 10 positions match TRBD1. Losses at the gene ends were 3 bases for V and 5 bases for J; bases not matched to a gene: 3. The CDR3 length is 15 residues. CDR1 and CDR2 (germline): SEHNR, FQNEAQ (reference sequence).

The V call is TRBV5-6, the J call TRBJ2-5; the D gene could be TRBD1 or TRBD2 (5 bases each). The germline CDR1 and CDR2 sequences are SGHDT and YYEEEE. The CDR3 runs to 12 residues. Trimming left V 3 bases short and J 7 bases short, with 10 bases between. CDR3 loop: CASSSGPSTQYF. The DNA for the CDR3 is TGTGCCAGCAGCTCGGGACCTTCGACCCAGTACTTC.

V and J are TRBV7-6 and TRBJ2-5, with D maybe TRBD2 (6 bases). Trimming left V 0 bases short and J 4 bases short, with 9 bases between. In germline, CDR1 is SGHVS, CDR2 FNYEAQ. The CDR3 runs 14 residues. In DNA form, the CDR3 reads TGTGCCAGCAGCTTAGCGGGGGGAGGAGAGACCCAGTACTTC. The encoded protein is CASSLAGGGETQYF.

This sequence joins TRBV18 and TRBJ2-2, with unresolved D. The CDR3 has 14 residues. Germline V CDR1 and CDR2: KGHSH, LQKENI. V was pared by 2 bases and J by 1 base, with 5 bases between. This CDR3 is CASSPTENTGELFF. CDR3 sequence (DNA): TGTGCCAGCTCACCAACAGAGAACACCGGGGAGCTGTTTTTT.

The chain joins TRBV2 to TRBJ2-7, with D tentatively TRBD1 (5 bases). Trimming stripped 3 bases from V and 0 bases from J, with 12 bases between. The CDR3 is 15 residues long. Germline CDR1 reads SNHLY; CDR2 reads FYNNEI. The CDR3 DNA follows: TGTGCCAGCAGTGATATACAGGCCAGCTCCTACGAGCAGTACTTC. This encodes CASSDIQASSYEQYF.